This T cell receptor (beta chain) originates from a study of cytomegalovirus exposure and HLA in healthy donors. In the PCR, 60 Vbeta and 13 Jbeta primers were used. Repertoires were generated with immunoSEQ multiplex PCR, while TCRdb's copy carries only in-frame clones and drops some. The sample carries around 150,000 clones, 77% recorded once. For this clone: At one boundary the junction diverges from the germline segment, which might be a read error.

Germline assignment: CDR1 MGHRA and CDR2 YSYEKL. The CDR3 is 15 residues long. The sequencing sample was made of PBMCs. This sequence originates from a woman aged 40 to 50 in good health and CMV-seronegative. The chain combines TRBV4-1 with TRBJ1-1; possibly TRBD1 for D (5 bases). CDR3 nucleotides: TGCGCCGGCAGCCAAGGCTGGGGACTATACACTGAAGCTTTCTTT. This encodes CAGSQGWGLYTEAFF.